This T cell receptor beta chain was identified during a study of shared clonotypes between healthy human individuals. Germline V lookup: CDR1 SGDLS, CDR2 YYNGEE. Trimming removed 3 bases from V and 0 bases from J, with 19 bases in between. There are 19 residues in the CDR3. TCRdb keeps only in-frame clones here, not all; method: immunoSEQ multiplex PCR. The table includes fewer than 400,000 clones, approximately 74% detected once. The sequenced sample consisted of memory CD4+ T cells sorted from blood. Subset specified: CD45RA-negative fraction. The clonotype was recovered from a young man in good health. This chain joins TRBV9 and TRBJ2-6; possible D gene TRBD1, 7 bases. This CDR3 is CASSAGGSGGRSGANVLTF. For the CDR3, the DNA is TGTGCCAGCAGCGCAGGGGGTTCCGGGGGTCGCTCTGGGGCCAACGTCCTGACTTTC.